Listed below are T cell receptor beta chains from one sample, sequenced in a study of cytomegalovirus exposure and HLA in healthy donors. The repertoire was sequenced with immunoSEQ multiplex PCR; TCRdb's copy has only in-frame clones and lacks some. The sample carries roughly 110,000 clones, roughly four fifths recorded once. Specimen: PBMCs. These receptors all stem from a man between 25 and 39 years old in good health and CMV-seropositive. The CDR3 runs from the conserved cysteine through the conserved F or W. D genes are given only for firm matches. Expanded clones get a size class; other rows say once, few or many, or leave the size out.

>TRBD2|TRBV25-1|TRBJ2-1|NA
TGTGCCAGCAGTGAGACTAGCGGGGGTTTCTACAATGAGCAGTTCTTC
CASSETSGGFYNEQFF
>NA|TRBV6-5|TRBJ2-7|few
TGTGCCAGCAGCTACAGCCACGGGACACCTTCCTACGAGCAGTACTTC
CASSYSHGTPSYEQYF
>NA|TRBV25-1|TRBJ1-3|NA
TGTGCCAGCAGTGTAACAGGGCAAGGAAACACCATATATTTT
CASSVTGQGNTIYF
>TRBD2|TRBV11-2|TRBJ2-3|NA
TGTGCCAGCAGCTCAAGCGGGGGGAGGCCCGGTACGCAGTATTTT
CASSSSGGRPGTQYF
>NA|TRBV7-2|TRBJ2-1|few
TGTGCCAGCAGCTTAACTTTAAACTCCTACAATGAGCAGTTCTTC
CASSLTLNSYNEQFF
>TRBD2|TRBV9|TRBJ2-3|NA
TGTGCCAGCAGCCCTAGCGGGACAGATACGCAGTATTTT
CASSPSGTDTQYF
>NA|TRBV9|TRBJ1-1|NA
TGTGCCAGCAGCGGATTAGGGGGCACTGAAGCTTTCTTT
CASSGLGGTEAFF
>NA|TRBV6-1|TRBJ1-5|NA
TGTGCCAGCAGTGACTACAGGTTTTGGCAGCCCCAGCATTTT
CASSDYRFWQPQHF
>NA|TRBV6-1|TRBJ2-3|NA
TGTGCCAGCAGTGAGTTGGTGAGCGGGAGCACAGATACGCAGTATTTT
CASSELVSGSTDTQYF
>NA|TRBV27|TRBJ2-2|NA
TGTGCCAGCAGACCAAACAGGGTTTACACCGGGGAGCTGTTTTTT
CASRPNRVYTGELFF
>TRBD1|TRBV5-4|TRBJ1-1|NA
TGTGCCAGCAGCGTCCGACAGGGGGCAGGAGCTTTCTTT
CASSVRQGAGAFF
>NA|TRBV27|TRBJ2-3|NA
TGTGCCAGCAGTTTATCTAGCAATTGGGCAGATACGCAGTATTTT
CASSLSSNWADTQYF
>TRBD1|TRBV13|TRBJ2-6|NA
TGTGCCAGCAGCCACCGACAGGGCACCGAGAGGGCCAACGTCCTGACTTTC
CASSHRQGTERANVLTF
>TRBD2|TRBV13|TRBJ2-7|NA
TGTGCCAGCAGCCCCCTTGGACTAGCGGGGGTTTCCTCCTACGAGCAGTACTTC
CASSPLGLAGVSSYEQYF
>NA|TRBV5-4|TRBJ1-3|NA
TGTGCCAGCAGCTTTGGGGGCGCTGGAAACACCATATATTTT
CASSFGGAGNTIYF
>NA|TRBV18|TRBJ1-1|NA
TGTGCCAGCTCCCCTCGGGACTCCGGTCTTGTGTCCACTGAAGCTTTCTTT
CASSPRDSGLVSTEAFF
>TRBD1|TRBV27|TRBJ1-2|NA
TGTGCCAGCAGTTTACGGGACAGGGACTATGGCTACACCTTC
CASSLRDRDYGYTF
>TRBD2|TRBV20-1|TRBJ2-7|NA
TGCAGTGTGGGGACTAGCGGCGAGCAGTACTTC
CSVGTSGEQYF
>TRBD1|TRBV4-1|TRBJ2-3|once
TGCGCCAGCAGCCAAGAATATAGGACAGGGCTCACAAGCACAGATACGCAGTATTTT
CASSQEYRTGLTSTDTQYF
>NA|TRBV27|TRBJ1-3|NA
TGTGCCAGCAGCCCCAGGCTCTCTGGAAACACCATATATTTT
CASSPRLSGNTIYF
>NA|TRBV7-7|TRBJ2-2|NA
TGTGCCAGCAGCTTAGCCCCAGCCGGGACTTATGTCGGCGGGGAGCTGTTTTTT
CASSLAPAGTYVGGELFF
>NA|TRBV5-1|TRBJ2-1|NA
TGCGCCAGCAGCTTGGGGCTCCGCATCAATGAGCAGTTCTTC
CASSLGLRINEQFF
>NA|TRBV2|TRBJ1-1|NA
TGTGCCAGCAGTGAAGCAAGAGGAAGAAACACTGGAGCTTTCTTT
CASSEARGRNTGAFF
>TRBD1|TRBV19|TRBJ2-7|few
TGTGCCAGTAGTATTTTCGGGGACAGGGGCTACGAGCAGTACTTC
CASSIFGDRGYEQYF
>TRBD1|TRBV6-1|TRBJ1-1|NA
TGTGCCAGCAAAAGAAAGAGGGGGCTGAACACTGAAGCTTTCTTT
CASKRKRGLNTEAFF
>TRBD2|TRBV7-2|TRBJ2-3|NA
TGTGCCAGCAGCTTAGGGGGACTAGCCCTGACGGGGGATACGCAGTATTTT
CASSLGGLALTGDTQYF
>NA|TRBV5-1|TRBJ1-2|NA
TGTGCCAGCAGCCGACAGGACTTATACGGCTACACCTTC
CASSRQDLYGYTF
>NA|TRBV6-9|TRBJ2-7|NA
TGTGCCAGCAGTTCTAGGGCCGGGACTCCCCGCGGCGAGCAGTACTTC
CASSSRAGTPRGEQYF
>NA|TRBV11-2|TRBJ1-4|NA
TGTGCCAGCAGCCCCCGACAGTATATTAATGAAAAACTGTTTTTT
CASSPRQYINEKLFF
>NA|TRBV21-1|TRBJ2-1|NA
TGTGCCAGCCGGGACTTCCGCTCCTACAATGAGCAGTTCTTC
CASRDFRSYNEQFF
>NA|TRBV6-1|TRBJ2-5|NA
TGTGCCAGCAGTACCCGGAAGCGGCCCCAAGAGACCCAGTACTTC
CASSTRKRPQETQYF
>NA|TRBV5-1|TRBJ1-2|NA
TGCGCCAGCAGCTTATCAGAAAATGGCTACACCTTC
CASSLSENGYTF
>NA|TRBV28|TRBJ1-6|once
TGTGCCAGCAGTGGGCAGGGGTCCTATAATTCACCCCTCCACTTT
CASSGQGSYNSPLHF
>NA|TRBV27|TRBJ2-3|NA
TGTGCCAGCAGTTTGGAAGGGGCCGTAGATACGCAGTATTTT
CASSLEGAVDTQYF
>TRBD2|TRBV5-4|TRBJ2-3|NA
TGTGCCAGCAGCCAGGGGGTCAGCGGGGGGAGGACAGATACGCAGTATTTT
CASSQGVSGGRTDTQYF
>TRBD1|TRBV6-1|TRBJ2-7|NA
TGTGCCAGCAGATTGGGACAGGGGGTGTCTTACGAGCAGTACTTC
CASRLGQGVSYEQYF
>NA|TRBV7-3|TRBJ2-6|NA
TGTGCCAGCAGCTCCTTCGGCTCTGGGGCCAACGTCCTGACTTTC
CASSSFGSGANVLTF
>TRBD2|TRBV19|TRBJ2-5|NA
TGTGCCACCCAAAGGACTAGCGGGAGCTACAGGGAGACCCAGTACTTC
CATQRTSGSYRETQYF
>TRBD2|TRBV5-1|TRBJ2-1|NA
TGCGCCAGCAGCTTGGGGGGAGGGGAATACAATGAGCAGTTCTTC
CASSLGGGEYNEQFF
>NA|TRBV21-1|TRBJ2-6|NA
TGTGCCGGCGGACTGTACTCTGGGGCCAACGTCCTGACTTTC
CAGGLYSGANVLTF
>NA|TRBV25-1|TRBJ1-2|NA
TGTGCCAGCAGTGAATTGCGGGGGGCGCAAGGTGGCTACACCTTC
CASSELRGAQGGYTF
>TRBD2|TRBV5-1|TRBJ2-3|NA
TGCGCCAGCAGCGCGGGGACTAGCCCGGATACGCAGTATTTT
CASSAGTSPDTQYF
>TRBD2|TRBV30|TRBJ2-1|NA
TGTGCCTGGAGTCTAGCGGGAGGACAGCAGTTCTTC
CAWSLAGGQQFF
>NA|TRBV28|TRBJ1-2|NA
TGTGCCAGCAGTCAATGGGGGGGGGCCCCTGGCTACACCTTC
CASSQWGGAPGYTF
>NA|TRBV6-1|TRBJ1-1|once
TGTGCCAGCAGTGATTGGCAGGGGAACACTGAAGCTTTCTTT
CASSDWQGNTEAFF
>NA|TRBV29-1|TRBJ1-2|NA
TGCAGCGCTGGGCTCGCTAACTATGGCTACACCTTC
CSAGLANYGYTF